The 24 T cell receptor beta chains given below trace back to one sample, sequenced in a study of beta chain features in type 1 diabetes. Expressed TCRB transcripts were sequenced after all isolated RNA was converted to cDNA. Data came from immunoSEQ multiplex PCR; TCRdb stores just in-frame clones and leaves some out. The data contain 200,000 to 250,000 clones, 13% to 15% of them singletons. Sequencing was carried out using naive CD4+ T cells from blood. These receptors were taken from a woman aged 35 to 49 in good health.

In this sample, this clone turned up a few times. The chain links TRBV29-1 to TRBJ2-7; D may be TRBD2 (5 bases). Trimming stripped 6 bases from V and 4 bases from J, with 10 bases between. Germline-derived CDR1 and CDR2 are SQVTM and ANQGSEA. The CDR3 consists of 11 residues. CDR3 region: CSVEGVYEQYF. The CDR3 nucleotides are TGCAGCGTCGAGGGAGTTTACGAGCAGTACTTC.

This clone was seen a few times. This sequence joins TRBV27 and TRBJ2-1, with TRBD2 identical over 10 bases. V trimming: 6 bases; J trimming: 8 bases; junction bases outside the gene matches: 19. The germline V gene has CDR1 MNHEY and CDR2 SMNVEV (reference sequence). The CDR3 is made up of 18 amino acids. CDR3 sequence reads: CASRRLAGALALTDEQFF. CDR3 coding DNA: TGTGCCAGCAGGAGGCTAGCGGGGGCCTTGGCTCTTACAGATGAGCAGTTCTTC.

V gene TRBV7-2 combines with J gene TRBJ2-7; TRBD2 matches at 8 bases. Germline V gives CDR1 SGHTA, CDR2 FQGNSA. The CDR3 runs 15 residues. V shed 1 base and J 6 bases; nucleotides not matched to a gene: 8. Here the CDR3 reads CASSLVQAGVGEQYF. DNA of the CDR3: TGTGCCAGCAGCTTAGTGCAAGCGGGGGTAGGCGAGCAGTACTTC.

The table lists this clone with a few counts. The genes are TRBV7-9 and TRBJ1-1, with D possibly TRBD1 on 5 matching bases. The CDR3 spans 14 residues. Germline loops: CDR1 SEHNR, CDR2 FQNEAQ (reference sequence). Trimming shortened V by 5 bases and J by 1 base, and 11 bases separated the two germline ends. In DNA form, the CDR3 reads TGTGCCAGCAGCATTACGGGGGGGAACACTGAAGCTTTCTTT. This encodes CASSITGGNTEAFF.

This clone has just a few counts. The chain has TRBV25-1 and TRBJ1-2, with TRBD1 identical over 8 bases. V lost 6 bases and J lost 1; bases outside the gene matches: 1. The germline CDR1 and CDR2 sequences are MGHDK and SYGVNS. This CDR3 has 13 amino acids. The CDR3 is CASSGQGNYGYTF. The CDR3 coding sequence is TGTGCCAGCAGCGGACAGGGTAACTATGGCTACACCTTC.

The DNA of the CDR3 is TGTGCCAGTAGCCAGAGCGGGGGGGCCTACAATGAGCAGTTCTTC. Protein product: CASSQSGGAYNEQFF. This chain links TRBV19 with TRBJ2-1; TRBD2 agrees at 10 bases. Germline CDR1 and CDR2: LNHDA and SQIVND (reference sequence). V was clipped by 6 bases and J by 2 bases; unmatched bases: 4. This CDR3 contains 15 residues.

This clone was detected only a few times. This chain uses TRBV27 with TRBJ1-5; maybe TRBD1 (6 bases). Germline assignment: CDR1 MNHEY and CDR2 SMNVEV (reference sequence). This CDR3 spans 16 amino acids. Trimming cost V 2 bases and J 2 bases, with 13 bases left between them. The chain's CDR3 is CASSLGGAGGNQPQHF. As DNA, the CDR3 is TGTGCCAGCAGTTTAGGGGGGGCGGGGGGCAATCAGCCCCAGCATTTT.

J is TRBJ2-3 and V is TRBV7-8; 11 bases line up with TRBD2. Germline-derived CDR1 and CDR2 are SGHVS and FQNEAQ. Losses at the gene ends were 5 bases for V and 0 bases for J; bases not matched to a gene: 7. This CDR3 region has 17 residues. CDR3 in amino acids: CASSPGTSGSSTDTQYF. The CDR3, as DNA: TGTGCCAGCAGCCCCGGGACTAGCGGTTCTAGCACAGATACGCAGTATTTT.

For the CDR3, the DNA is TGTGCCAGCAGCCGGACGACAGGGCCTGGGGCCAACGTCCTGACTTTC. The encoded protein is CASSRTTGPGANVLTF. The chain combines TRBV7-2 with TRBJ2-6, with 7 bases identical to TRBD1. Germline trimming cut 5 bases from V and 2 bases from J; bases unmatched to any gene: 6. Germline V gene lookup returns CDR1 SGHTA and CDR2 FQGNSA. CDR3 length: 16 residues. The whole variable domain, remainder taken from reference TRBV7-2 and TRBJ2-6, is GAGVSQSPSNKVTEKGKDVELRCDPISGHTALYWYRQSLGQGLEFLIYFQGNSAPDKSGLPSDRFSAERTGGSVSTLTIQRTQQEDSAVYLCASSRTTGPGANVLTFGAGSRLTVL.

The CDR3 DNA reads TGTGCCAGCAGGCCACCCCAGATACCTACTGAAGCTTTCTTT. It yields the protein CASRPPQIPTEAFF. The genes are TRBV6-5 and TRBJ1-1, with unresolved D. Trimming stripped 6 bases from V and 5 bases from J, with 16 bases between. The CDR3 has 14 amino acids. CDR1 MNHEY and CDR2 SVGAGI come from the germline V gene.

The rearrangement joins TRBV5-1 to TRBJ1-4; D not resolved. This CDR3 contains 15 residues. The germline gives CDR1 SGHRS, CDR2 YFSETQ. Trimming shortened V by 0 bases and J by 0 bases, and 6 bases separated the two germline ends. The CDR3 is CASSLGDATNEKLFF. The CDR3 region has the DNA TGCGCCAGCAGCTTGGGAGATGCAACTAATGAAAAACTGTTTTTT.

The chain recombines TRBV7-2 with TRBJ2-5; D might be TRBD2 (5 bases). Germline CDR1 reads SGHTA; CDR2 reads FQGNSA. The CDR3 spans 14 residues. Trimming cost V 7 bases and J 2 bases, with 14 bases left between them. Here the CDR3 reads CASTRTGPQETQYF. The CDR3 bases are TGTGCCAGCACCAGGACTGGTCCTCAAGAGACCCAGTACTTC.

V is TRBV2 and J is TRBJ2-3; D is possibly TRBD2 (7 bases). This CDR3 spans 14 amino acids. Per the germline V gene, CDR1 is SNHLY and CDR2 is FYNNEI. Trimming cost V 8 bases and J 0 bases, with 12 bases left between them. The CDR3 reads CASEGGASTDTQYF. CDR3 nucleotide sequence: TGTGCCAGCGAGGGGGGGGCTAGCACAGATACGCAGTATTTT.

The chain is built from TRBV6-5 and TRBJ1-4; 8 bases match TRBD1. Germline V lookup: CDR1 MNHEY, CDR2 SVGAGI. This CDR3 has 14 residues. V trimming: 6 bases; J trimming: 11 bases; junction bases outside the gene matches: 11. The CDR3 reads CASSPDRGRLKLFF. The CDR3 DNA sequence: TGTGCCAGCAGCCCAGACAGGGGCCGGTTGAAACTGTTTTTT.

The chain combines TRBV7-6 with TRBJ1-1; D might be TRBD1 (5 bases). Trimming shortened V by 5 bases and J by 6 bases, and 16 bases separated the two germline ends. Looked up from germline, CDR1 is SGHVS and CDR2 is FNYEAQ. This CDR3 comprises 14 residues. The CDR3 sequence is CASSQQVPKAEAFF. CDR3 in DNA: TGTGCCAGCAGCCAACAGGTCCCCAAAGCTGAAGCTTTCTTT.

The DNA for the CDR3 is TGTGCCAGCAGCGTCGGGGACAGCCGAACCGGGGAGCTGTTTTTT. It is translated as CASSVGDSRTGELFF. The J gene is TRBJ2-2, the V gene TRBV9; TRBD1 agrees at 7 bases. Germline-derived CDR1 and CDR2 are SGDLS and YYNGEE. J gave up 5 bases and V 2 bases, and 6 bases lay outside the gene matches. The CDR3 is made up of 15 amino acids.

This clone showed up just a few times. The chain uses TRBV15 and TRBJ1-1; 7 nucleotides align to TRBD1. The CDR3 runs to 15 residues. CDR1 and CDR2 (germline): LNHNV, YYDKDF (reference sequence). Trimming took 2 bases from V and 6 from J; bases not matched to a gene: 9. In DNA form, the CDR3 reads TGTGCCACCAGCAGATATACAGGGGTCGAGGCTGAAGCTTTCTTT. Encoded protein: CATSRYTGVEAEAFF.

DNA of the CDR3: TGTGCCAGCAGTCCCCCAAATCAGCCCCAGCATTTT. It is translated as CASSPPNQPQHF. The chain is built from TRBV27 and TRBJ1-5; D remains unclear. Trimming cost V 5 bases and J 4 bases, with 6 bases left between them. The CDR3 loop spans 12 amino acids. Germline assignment: CDR1 MNHEY and CDR2 SMNVEV (reference sequence).

The chain joins TRBV28 to TRBJ2-7, with 10 bases fitting TRBD1. V gave up 5 bases and J gave up 2 bases; unmatched junction bases: 6. This CDR3 is built from 15 residues. Germline loops: CDR1 MDHEN, CDR2 SYDVKM. The CDR3 sequence is CASSPPGTGAYEQYF. The CDR3 DNA is TGTGCCAGCAGTCCTCCCGGGACAGGGGCCTACGAGCAGTACTTC.

The chain is built from TRBV15 and TRBJ2-5, with 8 bases aligning to TRBD1. Germline loops: CDR1 LNHNV, CDR2 YYDKDF (reference sequence). V gave up 2 bases and J gave up 4 bases; unmatched junction bases: 3. This CDR3 has 14 residues. CDR3 nucleotides: TGTGCCACCAGCAGACCAGGGGGCGCAGAGACCCAGTACTTC. It translates to CATSRPGGAETQYF.

The V call is TRBV7-9, the J call TRBJ2-3, with D possibly matching TRBD1 (5 bases). Trimming shortened V by 2 bases and J by 2 bases, and 8 bases separated the two germline ends. The CDR3 consists of 14 residues. CDR1 and CDR2 (germline): SEHNR, FQNEAQ (reference sequence). CDR3: CASSLTGVTDTQYF. CDR3 DNA sequence: TGTGCCAGCAGCTTAACAGGAGTCACAGATACGCAGTATTTT.

The chain joins TRBV25-1 to TRBJ1-1, with a weak D call TRBD1 (5 bases). CDR3 length: 15 residues. The germline V gene has CDR1 MGHDK and CDR2 SYGVNS. Trimming left V 1 base short and J 0 bases short, with 9 bases between. CDR3 sequence (DNA): TGTGCCAGCAGTGAATCGGGCAGGGTGAACACTGAAGCTTTCTTT. Translated: CASSESGRVNTEAFF.

The gene calls are TRBV2 and TRBJ2-1, with 12 bases lining up with TRBD2. The V gene end was trimmed by 6 bases and the J gene end by 4 bases; junction bases not matched to a gene: 4. CDR3 length: 15 amino acids. CDR1 is SNHLY and CDR2 is FYNNEI in the germline V gene. The CDR3 here is CASRGTSGLYNEQFF. In DNA, the CDR3 is TGTGCCAGCAGAGGGACTAGCGGGCTATACAATGAGCAGTTCTTC.

CDR3 DNA: TGTGCCAGCAGCCCCCGGGAACTCTATGGCTACACCTTC. It is translated as CASSPRELYGYTF. V is TRBV7-9 and J is TRBJ1-2; no firm D call. Trimming pared 5 bases from V and 4 bases from J, leaving 11 bases between. Germline CDR1 SEHNR, CDR2 FQNEAQ (reference sequence). The CDR3 totals 13 residues.